This T cell receptor (beta chain) is from a study of kidney transplant recipient with SARS-CoV-2 infection. This clonotype was picked up many times. The CDR3 is 14 amino acids. V lost 6 bases to trimming and J lost 3 bases; unmatched junction nucleotides: 4. TCRdb processed the reads anew with MiXCR; each CDR3 protein has one entry. The sample has 200,000 to 300,000 distinct CDR3 sequences, around 30% seen once. This TCR derives from a male patient aged 30 to 39 who had COVID-19 and was a kidney transplant recipient. Some T cells may originate from the graft donor. This material consisted of a blood sample, taken at baseline and between days 110 and 120 from a kidney transplant recipient. The chain uses TRBV12-3 or TRBV12-4 and TRBJ2-7; 11 bases map to TRBD2. The CDR3 loop reads CASSLGLADYEQYF. CDR3 nucleotides: TGTGCCAGCAGCCTGGGACTAGCGGACTACGAGCAGTACTTC.